This is a list of T cell receptor beta chains from one sample in a study of shared clonotypes between healthy human individuals. Method: immunoSEQ multiplex PCR; TCRdb's copy keeps in-frame clones and lacks some. This sample has fewer than 850,000 clones, with about 96% found just once. The source material was naive CD8+ T cells sorted from blood. The receptor source for this set is a man aged 30-40 years in good health. Both conserved end residues are part of each CDR3. The order of the fields is J gene, clone size, CDR3 length, D gene, V gene, CDR3 DNA, CDR3 protein. A D gene is named only where the DNA matches it firmly. Clone size is stated in some rows and not others, as once, few, many or a class when expanded.

TRBJ2-6 once 13 . TRBV29-1 TGCAGCGTTGACAGCTCTGGGGCCAACGTCCTGACTTTC CSVDSSGANVLTF
TRBJ1-2 . 12 . TRBV29-1 TGCAGCGGGGACACTCGAAGAGGGGGCTACACCTTC CSGDTRRGGYTF
TRBJ2-7 . 14 . TRBV6-5 TGTGCCAGCAGTTACTCGAGTCAGGTCTACGAGCAGTACTTC CASSYSSQVYEQYF
TRBJ2-6 . 19 TRBD1 TRBV5-5 TGTGCCAGCAGCGCGGACACAGGACAGGGGGCGGTAGGGGCCAACGTCCTGACTTTC CASSADTGQGAVGANVLTF
TRBJ2-1 . 13 TRBD1 TRBV5-1 TGCGCCAGCAGCGTTGACAGGGTCTGGGAGCAGTTCTTC CASSVDRVWEQFF
TRBJ1-5 . 15 . TRBV28 TGTGCCAGCAGTTTGAGTGGAGATAGCAATCAGCCCCAGCATTTT CASSLSGDSNQPQHF
TRBJ1-4 . 15 TRBD1 TRBV7-9 TGTGCCAGCAGCTTGTGGGGACAGGAGAATGAAAAACTGTTTTTT CASSLWGQENEKLFF
TRBJ2-3 . 19 . TRBV11-2 TGTGCCAGCAGCTTAGATCACGTCAATCGTGGGAGGAGTACAGATACGCAGTATTTT CASSLDHVNRGRSTDTQYF
TRBJ1-5 . 16 TRBD1 TRBV2 TGTGCCAGCAGCCCCATCGGGACAGCAAGCAATCAGCCCCAGCATTTT CASSPIGTASNQPQHF
TRBJ2-2 . 16 . TRBV7-2 TGTGCCAGCAGTTCGCTGGGGCGGATCGTGGCCGGGGAGCTGTTTTTT CASSSLGRIVAGELFF
TRBJ2-7 once 14 . TRBV28 TGTGCCAGCAGTTTAGAAGACCGGGGTGGCGAGCAGTACTTC CASSLEDRGGEQYF
TRBJ2-7 . 13 . TRBV30 TGTGCCTGGAGTGTAGGGGTGAACTACGAGCAGTACTTC CAWSVGVNYEQYF
TRBJ1-1 . 12 . TRBV5-4 TGTGCCAGCAGCTTGGTAGGTACTGAAGCTTTCTTT CASSLVGTEAFF
TRBJ1-1 . 15 . TRBV11-2 TGTGCCAGCAGCTCCAGGGATCTGGTGAACACTGAAGCTTTCTTT CASSSRDLVNTEAFF
TRBJ2-3 . 16 TRBD1 TRBV14 TGTGCCAGCAGCCCGGGACAGGGAAAGGGCACAGATACGCAGTATTTT CASSPGQGKGTDTQYF
TRBJ1-1 . 14 TRBD1 TRBV27 TGTGCCAGCGCAGAAGGACAGGGGGTAACTGAAGCTTTCTTT CASAEGQGVTEAFF
TRBJ2-5 . 16 . TRBV7-9 TGTGCCAGCAGCTTAATCTCGTCTGCGGGACAAGAGACCCAGTACTTC CASSLISSAGQETQYF
TRBJ1-2 . 13 . TRBV6-1 TGTGCCAGCATGTGGTTAGCCGGGGATGGCTACACCTTC CASMWLAGDGYTF
TRBJ2-1 . 14 TRBD1 TRBV4-3 TGCGCCAGCAGTCCGGACAGGGGGTTTGATGAGCAGTTCTTC CASSPDRGFDEQFF
TRBJ2-5 . 17 . TRBV15 TGTGCCACCAGCAGAACTGACGTATACCCAAATAGAGAGACCCAGTACTTC CATSRTDVYPNRETQYF
TRBJ2-7 . 12 . TRBV2 TGTGCCAGCATTGAGACCGGGCGCGAGCAGTACTTC CASIETGREQYF
TRBJ2-7 . 13 . TRBV29-1 TGCAGCGTTGGGGCCCAGGGCTCCTACGAGCAGTACTTC CSVGAQGSYEQYF
TRBJ2-2 . 15 . TRBV5-5 TGTGCCAGCAGCTCGGACACCGTCCACACCGGGGAGCTGTTTTTT CASSSDTVHTGELFF
TRBJ2-7 once 16 TRBD2 TRBV27 TGTGCCAGCAGTTTACTCTCCCCTAGCGGAACCTACGAGCAGTACTTC CASSLLSPSGTYEQYF
TRBJ2-7 . 17 TRBD2 TRBV7-2 TGTGCCAGCAGCTTAATAGCGGGAGGCCCTCAAGTCTACGAGCAGTACTTC CASSLIAGGPQVYEQYF